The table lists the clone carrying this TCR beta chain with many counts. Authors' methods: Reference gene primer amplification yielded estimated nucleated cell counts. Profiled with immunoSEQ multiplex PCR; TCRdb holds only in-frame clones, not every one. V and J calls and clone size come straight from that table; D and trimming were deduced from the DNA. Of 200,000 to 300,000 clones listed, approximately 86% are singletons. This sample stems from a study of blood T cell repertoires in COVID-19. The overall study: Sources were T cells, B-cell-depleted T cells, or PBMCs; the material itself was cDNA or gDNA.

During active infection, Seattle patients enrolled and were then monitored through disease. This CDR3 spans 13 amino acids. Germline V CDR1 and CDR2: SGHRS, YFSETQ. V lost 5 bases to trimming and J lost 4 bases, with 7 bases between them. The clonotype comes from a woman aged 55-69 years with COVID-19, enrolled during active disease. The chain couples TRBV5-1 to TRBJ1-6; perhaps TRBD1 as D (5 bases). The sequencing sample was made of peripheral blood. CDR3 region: CASRDSYNSPLHF. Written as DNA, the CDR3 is TGCGCCAGCAGAGACAGTTATAATTCACCCCTCCACTTT.